This T cell receptor (beta chain) was sequenced during a study of T cell responses to AZD1222 COVID-19 vaccine. The data were produced by immunoSEQ multiplex PCR, yet TCRdb's version contains in-frame clones alone and is incomplete. This sample has 150,000 or so clones, with 91% found just once. The sample holds one count of this clone. Its antigen is not identified. Second-dose intervals near 4 or 12 weeks were combined. Germline values: CDR1 SGHRS, CDR2 YFSETQ. This CDR3 spans 16 amino acids. The V and J ends lost 4 bases and 2 bases respectively, with 15 bases between them. Broader study findings: Nearly half of spike-specific TCRs reportedly go after variant regions that carry no mutations. Clonal diversity was possibly underestimated, and white British individuals and females predominated among donors. CD4 TCRs associated with vaccination spanned spike, dominating at 160-218 and 743-854.

This clonotype originated in an adult who received the AZD1222 COVID-19 vaccine. The sequencing here drew on peripheral blood, taken 28 days after the second AZD1222 dose. This sequence joins TRBV5-1 and TRBJ1-4; D may be TRBD1 (5 bases). The CDR3 bases are TGCGCCAGCAGCCCCCTGAGGGGAGCGACTAATGAAAAACTGTTTTTT. It is translated as CASSPLRGATNEKLFF.